A selection of T cell receptor beta chains follows, all from one sample in a study of cytomegalovirus exposure and HLA in healthy donors. Sequencing used immunoSEQ multiplex PCR; TCRdb keeps in-frame clones, though not all of them. The sample lists 160,000 or so clones; around 82% were seen once. Sequencing input: PBMCs. All receptors derive from a young man in good health and CMV-seronegative. Each CDR3 is given with its conserved first and last residue. The D gene is left open where the match is weak. Clone size is stated in some rows and not others, as once, few, many or a class when expanded.

j_call	cdr3_length	d_call	clone_size	v_call	cdr3_aa	cdr3_nt
TRBJ2-7	15	TRBD2	-	TRBV27	CASSLSSGGFYEQYF	TGTGCCAGCAGTTTATCTAGCGGGGGTTTCTACGAGCAGTACTTC
TRBJ2-7	15	-	-	TRBV7-2	CASSLVRTRSYEQYF	TGTGCCAGCAGCTTAGTTAGGACACGTTCGTACGAGCAGTACTTC
TRBJ2-7	15	-	-	TRBV5-5	CASSLVQGGTYEQYF	TGTGCCAGCAGCTTGGTCCAGGGGGGCACCTACGAGCAGTACTTC
TRBJ1-1	13	-	-	TRBV6-5	CASSYGLDTEAFF	TGTGCCAGCAGTTATGGACTTGACACTGAAGCTTTCTTT
TRBJ2-1	14	-	-	TRBV5-6	CASSLASVRNEQFF	TGTGCCAGCAGCTTGGCTAGCGTGCGCAATGAGCAGTTCTTC
TRBJ2-1	13	-	-	TRBV10-3	CASGITTEDEQFF	TGTGCCTCCGGGATAACTACCGAGGATGAGCAGTTCTTC
TRBJ2-7	14	TRBD2	-	TRBV27	CASSLSRLADEQYF	TGTGCCAGCAGTTTATCGAGACTAGCGGACGAGCAGTACTTC
TRBJ2-5	15	-	-	TRBV7-6	CASSPTGTKQEAQYF	TGTGCCAGCAGCCCCACAGGGACCAAACAAGAGGCCCAGTACTTC
TRBJ1-5	14	-	-	TRBV6-5	CASSAGGTNQPQHF	TGTGCCAGCAGTGCCGGGGGGACCAATCAGCCCCAGCATTTT
TRBJ2-2	15	-	-	TRBV10-3	CAITKGGPNTGELFF	TGTGCCATCACCAAGGGGGGGCCCAACACCGGGGAGCTGTTTTTT
TRBJ2-5	14	TRBD2	-	TRBV11-2	CASSPQGRWEGQYF	TGTGCCAGCAGCCCCCAAGGCAGGTGGGAGGGGCAGTACTTC
TRBJ2-5	14	TRBD2	once	TRBV5-1	CASSSVAGEETQYF	TGCGCCAGCAGCTCAGTAGCGGGGGAGGAGACCCAGTACTTC
TRBJ1-6	15	TRBD1	-	TRBV5-1	CASTQRGTGNSPLHF	TGCGCCAGCACTCAGCGTGGGACAGGGAATTCACCCCTCCACTTT
TRBJ2-2	17	TRBD2	-	TRBV19	CASSIRLAGELGGELFF	TGTGCCAGTAGTATAAGGCTAGCGGGAGAATTGGGCGGGGAGCTGTTTTTT
TRBJ2-7	14	TRBD1	once	TRBV6-4	CASSDGPGDSEQYF	TGTGCCAGCAGTGATGGCCCAGGGGACAGCGAGCAGTACTTC
TRBJ2-3	18	TRBD2	-	TRBV5-1	CASSLGDLAGGPTDTQYF	TGCGCCAGCAGCCTAGGGGATCTAGCGGGAGGGCCCACAGATACGCAGTATTTT
TRBJ1-4	14	TRBD1	-	TRBV2	CASRIGTGQEKLFF	TGTGCCAGCAGAATCGGGACAGGGCAAGAAAAACTGTTTTTT
TRBJ2-3	14	TRBD1	-	TRBV15	CATKGQGGTDTQYF	TGTGCCACTAAAGGACAGGGAGGCACAGATACGCAGTATTTT
TRBJ1-5	13	-	-	TRBV5-1	CASGLDSNQPQHF	TGCGCCAGCGGCCTCGACAGTAATCAGCCCCAGCATTTT
TRBJ2-6	15	TRBD1	-	TRBV7-9	CASSFQGVGANVLTF	TGTGCCAGCAGCTTTCAGGGGGTAGGGGCCAACGTCCTGACTTTC
TRBJ2-3	16	TRBD2	-	TRBV30	CAWSRSSGGGTDTQYF	TGTGCCTGGAGTAGGTCTAGCGGGGGAGGGACAGATACGCAGTATTTT
TRBJ2-7	15	-	few	TRBV4-2	CASSQGLESVYEQYF	TGTGCCAGCAGCCAAGGTCTCGAATCGGTCTACGAGCAGTACTTC
TRBJ1-5	16	-	few	TRBV5-5	CASSFTGTHPNQPQHF	TGTGCCAGCAGCTTTACAGGGACGCACCCCAATCAGCCCCAGCATTTT
TRBJ2-7	13	TRBD2	-	TRBV6-5	CASGSGGAYEQYF	TGTGCCAGCGGAAGCGGGGGAGCCTACGAGCAGTACTTC
TRBJ2-2	17	TRBD2	few	TRBV10-2	CASTLSKAGGLNGELFF	TGCGCCAGCACCTTGAGCAAAGCGGGGGGGCTGAACGGGGAGCTGTTTTTT
TRBJ2-5	16	TRBD1	-	TRBV4-1	CASSSDRAAAQETQYF	TGCGCCAGCAGCTCAGACAGGGCCGCGGCCCAAGAGACCCAGTACTTC
TRBJ2-5	15	-	-	TRBV11-2	CASSLGRETQEAQYF	TGTGCCAGCAGCTTAGGGAGGGAGACCCAAGAGGCCCAGTACTTC
TRBJ1-4	12	-	-	TRBV29-1	CSVGGWNEKLFF	TGCAGCGTCGGAGGGTGGAATGAAAAACTGTTTTTT
TRBJ2-5	15	TRBD2	-	TRBV7-6	CASSQIGLGGETQYF	TGTGCCAGCAGCCAAATAGGACTAGGTGGTGAGACCCAGTACTTC
TRBJ2-7	14	-	-	TRBV7-9	CASSLDFGWNEQYF	TGTGCCAGCAGCTTAGACTTCGGGTGGAACGAGCAGTACTTC
TRBJ2-7	14	-	-	TRBV5-1	CASSEVGGSYEQYF	TGCGCCAGCAGCGAGGTGGGAGGTTCTTACGAGCAGTACTTC
TRBJ2-7	15	-	-	TRBV7-6	CASSLDVGVSYEQYF	TGTGCCAGCAGCTTAGACGTCGGGGTGTCCTACGAGCAGTACTTC
TRBJ1-1	15	-	-	TRBV19	CASGPYGGLNTEAFF	TGTGCCAGTGGGCCCTATGGGGGCTTGAACACTGAAGCTTTCTTT
TRBJ2-3	15	TRBD2	-	TRBV5-8	CASSLAGGPLNTQYF	TGTGCCAGCAGCCTAGCGGGAGGGCCGTTGAATACGCAGTATTTT
TRBJ2-2	16	-	once	TRBV18	CASSPESKGATGELFF	TGTGCCAGCTCACCAGAGAGTAAAGGGGCCACCGGGGAGCTGTTTTTT
TRBJ2-7	16	TRBD2	once	TRBV15	CATSRDGEGFSYEQYF	TGTGCCACCAGCAGAGATGGGGAGGGGTTCTCCTACGAGCAGTACTTC
TRBJ1-2	11	-	-	TRBV7-9	CSSREYYGYTF	TGTTCCAGCAGGGAGTACTATGGCTACACCTTC
TRBJ2-3	17	TRBD2	-	TRBV5-1	CASSLTSGGLGTDTQYF	TGCGCCAGCAGCTTAACTAGCGGGGGGCTTGGCACAGATACGCAGTATTTT
TRBJ2-3	14	-	-	TRBV7-3	CASSFQGIGYTQYF	TGTGCCAGCAGCTTCCAGGGAATCGGCTATACGCAGTATTTT
TRBJ2-2	16	TRBD1	-	TRBV19	CASSIGQGAGTGELFF	TGTGCCAGTAGTATAGGACAGGGGGCGGGCACCGGGGAGCTGTTTTTT
TRBJ2-3	16	TRBD2	-	TRBV28	CASSSLAGAGTDTQYF	TGTGCCAGCAGTTCGTTAGCGGGGGCCGGCACAGATACGCAGTATTTT
TRBJ2-1	14	-	-	TRBV4-3	CASSHVGAIGEQFF	TGCGCCAGCAGCCATGTGGGAGCTATAGGTGAGCAGTTCTTC
TRBJ1-5	15	TRBD1	-	TRBV19	CASQTNRGSNQPQHF	TGTGCCAGTCAAACGAACAGGGGGAGCAATCAGCCCCAGCATTTT
TRBJ2-1	15	-	-	TRBV7-6	CASSLGIRVGNEQFF	TGTGCCAGCAGCTTGGGTATCAGGGTTGGGAATGAGCAGTTCTTC
TRBJ2-2	17	-	-	TRBV7-9	CASSPGGQGGDTGELFF	TGTGCCAGCAGCCCCGGCGGTCAGGGTGGGGACACCGGGGAGCTGTTTTTT
TRBJ2-7	14	TRBD1	-	TRBV6-1	CASSDNRGYNEQYF	TGTGCCAGCAGTGATAACAGGGGGTATAACGAGCAGTACTTC
TRBJ2-1	15	-	-	TRBV5-6	CASSFQGRSYNEQFF	TGTGCCAGCAGCTTCCAGGGCCGCTCCTACAATGAGCAGTTCTTC
TRBJ1-3	14	-	few	TRBV4-3	CASSQEPGGNTIYF	TGCGCCAGCAGCCAAGAACCAGGGGGAAACACCATATATTTT
TRBJ2-1	19	TRBD2	-	TRBV15	CATSIRPGLAGGGYNEQFF	TGTGCCACCAGCATCAGACCGGGACTAGCGGGGGGGGGATACAATGAGCAGTTCTTC